This entry lists 10 T cell receptor beta chains sequenced from one sample in a study of blood T cell repertoires in COVID-19. Sequenced by immunoSEQ multiplex PCR; TCRdb stores in-frame clones only, minus some. The data show a few hundred thousand clones, approximately 85% seen once. The sequencing input was peripheral blood. Every receptor here comes from a woman aged 45 to 65 with acute or convalescent COVID-19.

The CDR3, as DNA: TGTGCCAGTAGTATAGGGACAGGGGGCGCCTACGAGCAGTACTTC. This gives the protein CASSIGTGGAYEQYF. The chain has TRBV19 and TRBJ2-7, with 11 bases aligning to TRBD1. Trimming at V came to 1 base and at J to 2 bases, leaving 1 base not matched to a gene. CDR3 length: 15 amino acids. The germline V gene encodes CDR1 LNHDA and CDR2 SQIVND (reference sequence).

The V and J genes are TRBV7-9 and TRBJ1-2; maybe TRBD1 (5 bases). Trimming took off 10 bases at V and 3 bases at J, with 18 bases between the two ends. The CDR3 totals 14 residues. Germline assignment: CDR1 SEHNR and CDR2 FQNEAQ (reference sequence). The CDR3 here is CATNKGEGDYGYTF. CDR3 bases: TGTGCCACTAACAAAGGTGAAGGGGACTATGGCTACACCTTC.

This chain links TRBV27 with TRBJ2-7, with 7 nucleotides matching TRBD1. J lost 2 bases, V lost 5 bases, and 3 bases had no gene match. This CDR3 has 13 amino acids. Germline-derived CDR1 and CDR2 are MNHEY and SMNVEV (reference sequence). CDR3: CASSPDRAYEQYF. DNA of the CDR3: TGTGCCAGCAGTCCCGACAGGGCCTACGAGCAGTACTTC.

The V and J genes are TRBV18 and TRBJ2-2, with 11 bases lining up with TRBD2. The V gene's germline CDR1 is KGHSH and CDR2 LQKENI. V shed 4 bases and J 5 bases; nucleotides not matched to a gene: 12. The CDR3 is 18 amino acids. Written as DNA, the CDR3 is TGTGCCAGCTCACTACCCGGGACTAGCGGAGCCCTTACCGGGGAGCTGTTTTTT. Residues: CASSLPGTSGALTGELFF.

The chain is built from TRBV5-4 and TRBJ2-1; TRBD1 matches at 9 bases. From germline, CDR1 is SGHNT and CDR2 YYREEE (reference sequence). V lost 4 bases, J lost 4 bases, and 12 bases stayed unmatched. The CDR3 is made up of 17 amino acids. Here the CDR3 reads CASSKGVPGQGYNEQFF. In nucleotides, the CDR3 is TGTGCCAGCAGCAAAGGAGTTCCGGGACAGGGATACAATGAGCAGTTCTTC.

The chain uses TRBV4-1 and TRBJ1-1; 11 positions agree with TRBD1. Germline CDR1 and CDR2: MGHRA and YSYEKL. The trim removed 4 bases at V and 8 bases at J, leaving 6 bases unmatched. This CDR3 is 14 amino acids long. The DNA of the CDR3 is TGCGCCAGCAGCCGGGGACAGGGGGGAAAGGAAGCTTTCTTT. This codes for CASSRGQGGKEAFF.

This sequence joins TRBV7-7 and TRBJ2-5, with 11 bases aligning to TRBD2. Germline V lookup: CDR1 SSHAT, CDR2 FNYEAQ (reference sequence). Losses at the gene ends were 5 bases for V and 2 bases for J; bases not matched to a gene: 7. This CDR3 is built from 16 residues. As DNA, the CDR3 is TGTGCCAGCAGCAGGATAGCGGGAGGGGGGCAAGAGACCCAGTACTTC. This codes for CASSRIAGGGQETQYF.

This clone has a handful of counts. The rearrangement uses TRBV7-2 and TRBJ1-1; no reliable D call. Trimming took off 2 bases at V and 1 base at J, with 11 bases between the two ends. Germline CDR1 reads SGHTA; CDR2 reads FQGNSA. The CDR3 is made up of 15 amino acids. CDR3 in amino acids: CASSLFYSGNTEAFF. The CDR3 region has the DNA TGTGCCAGCAGCTTATTTTATTCCGGGAACACTGAAGCTTTCTTT.

There are a few counts of this clone. The rearrangement joins TRBV7-3 to TRBJ2-5; 7 bases are a match to TRBD1. V lost 2 bases and J lost 3; bases outside the gene matches: 6. CDR1 is SGHTA, CDR2 FQGTGA, per germline. The CDR3 totals 15 residues. DNA of the CDR3: TGTGCCAGCAGCTTACTGGGACAGAGAGAAGAGACCCAGTACTTC. It codes for CASSLLGQREETQYF.

Concerning this clone itself: The sample carries other DNA sequences with the same CDR3. This chain connects TRBV11-2 to TRBJ2-5; 7 positions agree with TRBD1. CDR3 length: 15 amino acids. Germline lookup yields CDR1 SGHAT and CDR2 FQNNGV. V dropped 4 bases and J dropped 4; count of bases not matched to a gene: 9. CDR3 protein: CASSSGPQGRETQYF. The CDR3 DNA follows: TGTGCCAGCAGCTCGGGACCACAGGGGCGAGAGACCCAGTACTTC.